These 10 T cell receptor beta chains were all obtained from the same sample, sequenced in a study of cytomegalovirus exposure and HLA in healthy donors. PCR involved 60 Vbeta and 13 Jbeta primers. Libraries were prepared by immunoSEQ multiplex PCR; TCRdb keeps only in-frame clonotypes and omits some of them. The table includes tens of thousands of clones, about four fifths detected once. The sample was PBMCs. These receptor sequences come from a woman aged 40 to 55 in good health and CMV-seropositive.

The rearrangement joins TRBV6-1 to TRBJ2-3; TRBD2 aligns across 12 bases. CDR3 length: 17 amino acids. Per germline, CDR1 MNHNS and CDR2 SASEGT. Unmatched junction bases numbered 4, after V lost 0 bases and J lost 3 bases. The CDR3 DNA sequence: TGTGCCAGCAGTGAAGCAGTTACTAGCGGGGGGACAGATACGCAGTATTTT. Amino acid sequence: CASSEAVTSGGTDTQYF.

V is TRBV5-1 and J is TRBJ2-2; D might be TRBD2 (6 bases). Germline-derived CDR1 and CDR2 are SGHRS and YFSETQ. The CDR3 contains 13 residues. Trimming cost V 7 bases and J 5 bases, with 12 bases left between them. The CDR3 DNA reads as TGCGCCAGCGGGACCGGAGGGACCGGGGAGCTGTTTTTT. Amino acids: CASGTGGTGELFF.

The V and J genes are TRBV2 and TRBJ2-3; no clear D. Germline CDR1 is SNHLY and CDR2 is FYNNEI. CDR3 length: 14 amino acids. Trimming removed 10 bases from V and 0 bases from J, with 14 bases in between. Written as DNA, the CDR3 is TGTGCCACCAAGGCACAGTTTAGCACAGATACGCAGTATTTT. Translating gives CATKAQFSTDTQYF.

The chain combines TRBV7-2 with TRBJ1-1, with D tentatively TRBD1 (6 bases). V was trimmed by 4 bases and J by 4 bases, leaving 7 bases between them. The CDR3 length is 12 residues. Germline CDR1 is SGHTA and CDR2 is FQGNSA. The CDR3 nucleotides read TGTGCCAGCAGCTCAGGGGTCACTGAAGCTTTCTTT. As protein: CASSSGVTEAFF.

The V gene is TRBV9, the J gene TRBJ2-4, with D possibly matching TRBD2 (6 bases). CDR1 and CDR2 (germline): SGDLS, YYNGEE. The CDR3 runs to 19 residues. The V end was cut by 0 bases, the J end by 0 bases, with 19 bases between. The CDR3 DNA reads TGTGCCAGCAGCGTAGACCCCGCGGGGCCCCCTCGAGCCAAAAACATTCAGTACTTC. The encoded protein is CASSVDPAGPPRAKNIQYF.

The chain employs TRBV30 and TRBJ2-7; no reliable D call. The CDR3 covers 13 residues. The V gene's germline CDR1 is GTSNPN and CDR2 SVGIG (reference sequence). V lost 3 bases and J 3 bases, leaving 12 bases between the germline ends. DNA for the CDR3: TGTGCCTGGAGGACCTCCAACTACTACGAGCAGTACTTC. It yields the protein CAWRTSNYYEQYF. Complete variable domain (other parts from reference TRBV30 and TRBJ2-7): SQTIHQWPATLVQPVGSPLSLECTVEGTSNPNLYWYRQAAGRGLQLLFYSVGIGQISSEVPQNLSASRPQDRQFILSSKKLLLSDSGFYLCAWRTSNYYEQYFGPGTRLTVT.

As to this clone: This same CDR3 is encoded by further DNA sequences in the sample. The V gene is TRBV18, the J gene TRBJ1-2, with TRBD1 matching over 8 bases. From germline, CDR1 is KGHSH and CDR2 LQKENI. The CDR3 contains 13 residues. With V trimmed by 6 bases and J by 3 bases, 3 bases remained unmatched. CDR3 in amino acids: CASSPDRDYGYTF. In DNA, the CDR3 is TGTGCCAGCTCCCCGGACAGGGACTATGGCTACACCTTC.

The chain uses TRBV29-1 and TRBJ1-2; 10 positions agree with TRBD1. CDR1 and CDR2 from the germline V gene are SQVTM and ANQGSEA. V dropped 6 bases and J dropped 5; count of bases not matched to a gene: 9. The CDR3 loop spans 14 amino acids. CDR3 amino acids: CSVNPGQGRYGYTF. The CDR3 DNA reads TGCAGCGTGAATCCGGGACAGGGGAGGTATGGCTACACCTTC. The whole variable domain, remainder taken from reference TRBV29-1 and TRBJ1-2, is SAVISQKPSRDICQRGTSLTIQCQVDSQVTMMFWYRQQPGQSLTLIATANQGSEATYESGFVIDKFPISRPNLTFSTLTVSNMSPEDSSIYLCSVNPGQGRYGYTFGSGTRLTVV.

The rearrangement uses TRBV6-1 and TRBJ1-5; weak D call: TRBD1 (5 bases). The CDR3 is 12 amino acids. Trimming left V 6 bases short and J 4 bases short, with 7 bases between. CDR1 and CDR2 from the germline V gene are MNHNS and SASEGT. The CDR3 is CASRAGNQPQHF. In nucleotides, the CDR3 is TGTGCCAGCAGGGCAGGGAATCAGCCCCAGCATTTT.

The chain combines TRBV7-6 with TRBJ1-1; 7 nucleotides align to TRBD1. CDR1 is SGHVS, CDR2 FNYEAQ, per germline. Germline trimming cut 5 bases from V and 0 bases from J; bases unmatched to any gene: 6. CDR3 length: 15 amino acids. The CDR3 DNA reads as TGTGCCAGCAGCACTCGACAGGGACTGAACACTGAAGCTTTCTTT. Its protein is CASSTRQGLNTEAFF.